One T cell receptor (beta chain) is described in this entry. This sample is drawn from a study of tumor-infiltrating lymphocytes in primary liver carcinoma. Whole-study context: Surgeons treated the primary liver carcinoma of the patients by surgical resection. All patients, whether men or women, fell within 30 to 69 years of age. Roughly 3.5 to 7.5 million productive TCRbeta reads came from each sample, comparable across tissue types.

CDR3 length: 14 residues. CDR1 and CDR2 (germline): SGDLS, YYNGEE. V lost 6 bases and J lost 0; bases outside the gene matches: 2. The researchers produced TCR beta cDNA from approximately 550 ng total RNA with a constant-region primer. Three nested multiplex PCR rounds, a slightly modified ARM-PCR method, built the TCR beta libraries. The two initial PCR rounds, about 9 cycles each, used TRBV1-TRBV30 forward and C-beta reverse primers. TCRdb recomputed calls from the multiplex PCR reads with MiXCR, one row per CDR3 protein. The sample holds some 190,000 distinct CDR3 sequences; 60% are singletons and the top ten take 72%. In addition to blood RNA drawn from unsorted whole blood, germline DNA was extracted.

Specimen: peripheral blood. This receptor was identified in a man in his forties or fifties with primary liver carcinoma and hepatitis B virus infection. The chain joins TRBV9 to TRBJ2-2, with TRBD2 identical over 7 bases. The CDR3 loop reads CASNSGTNTGELFF. CDR3 in DNA: TGTGCCAGCAACAGCGGGACGAACACCGGGGAGCTGTTTTTT.